One sample yielded the 10 T cell receptor beta chains listed below, sequenced in a study of response to subunit inactivated influenza vaccine. TCRdb re-called the RT-PCR reads with MiXCR, one entry per CDR3 protein. Here the sample spans over 650,000 distinct CDR3 sequences, around a sixth being singletons. This material consisted of PBMCs from blood, taken more than 4 days after vaccination. The origin of the receptors is a man between 50 and 59 years old who received an inactivated influenza vaccine.

V usage is TRBV20-1 and J usage is TRBJ2-5, with TRBD2 matching over 16 bases. Germline CDR1 reads DFQATT; CDR2 reads SNEGSKA (reference sequence). This CDR3 comprises 16 residues. The V gene end was trimmed by 5 bases and the J gene end by 5 bases; junction bases not matched to a gene: 8. The CDR3 nucleotides are TGCAGTGCTGTAGGGACTAGCGGGAGGGCCAGGGAGACCCAGTACTTC. Residues: CSAVGTSGRARETQYF.

This clonotype occurred a few times. The V gene is TRBV29-1, the J gene TRBJ1-2; 12 positions match TRBD1. This CDR3 is 14 amino acids long. V dropped 4 bases and J dropped 8; count of bases not matched to a gene: 8. The germline CDR1 and CDR2 sequences are SQVTM and ANQGSEA. The DNA of the CDR3 is TGCAGCGTTGGGGAGGGACAGGGGGCGAGGGGCTACACCTTC. It translates to CSVGEGQGARGYTF.

This chain joins TRBV4-1 and TRBJ2-7, with 7 nucleotides matching TRBD1. V was pared by 3 bases and J by 0 bases, with 2 bases of the junction left unmatched. The CDR3 totals 14 residues. Germline V CDR1 and CDR2: MGHRA, YSYEKL. This CDR3 reads CASSHGTDSYEQYF. DNA of the CDR3: TGCGCCAGCAGCCACGGGACAGACTCCTACGAGCAGTACTTC.

This chain joins TRBV12-3 or TRBV12-4 and TRBJ1-5; 11 bases align to TRBD1. V lost 8 bases to trimming and J lost 6 bases; unmatched junction nucleotides: 3. The CDR3 extends over 13 amino acids. The CDR3 here is CASGQGAIQPQHF. The DNA of the CDR3 is TGTGCCAGCGGACAGGGGGCGATTCAGCCCCAGCATTTT.

This clonotype has more than one count but fewer than ten. The chain employs TRBV9 and TRBJ2-1; TRBD1 or TRBD2 may be the D gene (5 bases each). This CDR3 is built from 15 residues. V gave up 4 bases and J gave up 9 bases, with 20 bases separating them. Germline loops: CDR1 SGDLS, CDR2 YYNGEE. CDR3 in amino acids: CASSPWGTKAGEQFF. CDR3 bases: TGTGCCAGCAGCCCCTGGGGGACGAAAGCTGGTGAGCAGTTCTTC.

The table lists this clonotype with many counts. The chain combines TRBV11-2 with TRBJ2-7; D remains ambiguous. Trimming stripped 5 bases from V and 6 bases from J, with 11 bases between. This CDR3 is built from 12 residues. CDR1 and CDR2 (germline): SGHAT, FQNNGV. The CDR3 DNA reads TGTGCCAGCAGCATTACTGTGGCCGAGCAGTACTTC. It is translated as CASSITVAEQYF.

The rearrangement joins TRBV11-2 to TRBJ2-1; possible D gene TRBD1, 6 bases. This CDR3 has 15 amino acids. V lost 1 base, J lost 2 bases, and 9 bases lay in between. Germline CDR1 is SGHAT and CDR2 is FQNNGV. CDR3 residues: CASSLGNRAYNEQFF. In DNA, the CDR3 is TGTGCCAGCAGCTTAGGGAACAGGGCCTACAATGAGCAGTTCTTC.

This clonotype showed up just a few times. A much larger clone is a single base away; this may be a read error. The rearrangement links TRBV6-5 to TRBJ2-2, with D hard to call. V lost 7 bases, J lost 3 bases, and 6 bases lay in between. Germline V gene lookup returns CDR1 MNHEY and CDR2 SVGAGI. This CDR3 is built from 12 residues. This CDR3 reads CASTRDTGELFF. CDR3 nucleotide sequence: TGTGCCAGCACTCGGGACACCGGGGAGCTGTTTTTT.

The table lists this clonotype with many counts. The chain combines TRBV7-6 with TRBJ1-1; D is possibly TRBD1 (5 bases). Germline CDR1 SGHVS, CDR2 FNYEAQ. This CDR3 has 14 residues. V lost 5 bases, J lost 1 base, and 11 bases lay in between. The CDR3 protein is CASSRGPANTEAFF. The CDR3 DNA sequence: TGTGCCAGCAGCAGGGGTCCGGCGAACACTGAAGCTTTCTTT.

The chain links TRBV7-2 to TRBJ2-7, with D unclear. This CDR3 region has 13 residues. Trimming shortened V by 5 bases and J by 5 bases, and 13 bases separated the two germline ends. Germline loops: CDR1 SGHTA, CDR2 FQGNSA. CDR3 loop: CASSPPTMDEQYF. The CDR3 bases are TGTGCCAGCAGCCCGCCGACGATGGACGAGCAGTACTTC.